This TCR beta chain was obtained from a study of CD8 T cells in ankylosing spondylitis. The study, taken as a whole, reports: It appeared that ankylosing spondylitis blood was characterized by a TCR beta motif of under ten highly homologous variants.

TCRdb reprocessed the 5' RACE reads with MiXCR, giving one entry per CDR3 protein. The sample has 200,000 to 300,000 distinct CDR3 sequences, around 10% seen once. This clonotype was picked up many times. The antigen is not known. J was trimmed by 1 base and V by 7 bases; bases with no gene match: 6. This CDR3 comprises 14 residues. This sequence originates from a male donor with ankylosing spondylitis or in good health (not recorded which). The sample taken for sequencing was blood, either unsorted or a sorted T cell fraction (not recorded which). The chain employs TRBV12-3 or TRBV12-4 and TRBJ2-5; 7 nucleotides align to TRBD1. The CDR3 DNA reads TGTGCCAGCACCCTGGGACAGCCCCAAGAGACCCAGTACTTC. Encoded protein: CASTLGQPQETQYF.